Following are 6 T cell receptor beta chains from one sample sequenced in a study of glioma-infiltrating T cells. Amplification of TCR alpha and beta CDR3 regions from RNA used iRepertoire nested multiplex PCR. Using its own MiXCR run on the multiplex PCR reads, TCRdb lists one record per CDR3 protein. The table includes about 22,000 distinct CDR3 sequences, approximately 25% detected once. The sequenced material came from glioma tissue, nonneoplastic brain tissue, or PBMCs (not recorded which). These receptors all stem from a human donor with low-grade glioma or glioblastoma, undergoing nonglioma brain surgery, or in good health (not recorded which).

The chain carries TRBV4-2 and TRBJ2-3, with D perhaps matching TRBD1 (6 bases). Germline assignment: CDR1 LGHNA and CDR2 YNFKEQ. The ends were cut back, 5 bases at V and 7 bases at J, with 16 bases in the middle. This CDR3 contains 14 residues. The CDR3 loop is CASSKSTQGHTQYF. The CDR3 DNA sequence: TGTGCCAGCAGCAAGTCGACCCAGGGGCATACGCAGTATTTT.

Turning to this clonotype: A much more abundant neighbour one base away suggests this may be a read error. The chain employs TRBV6-9 and TRBJ1-3; no definite D call. Germline CDR1 reads MNHGY; CDR2 reads SVAAGI. The CDR3 has 15 amino acids. V was trimmed by 3 bases and J by 1 base, leaving 10 bases between them. The CDR3 DNA is TGTGCCAGCAGTTACATAGGAAGGTCTGGAAACACCATATATTTT. It translates to CASSYIGRSGNTIYF.

The table lists this clonotype with many counts. The gene calls are TRBV6-2 or TRBV6-3 and TRBJ1-6; possibly TRBD1 for D (5 bases). The CDR3 covers 15 residues. Germline CDR1 reads MNHEY; CDR2 reads SVGEGT. V was trimmed by 2 bases and J by 9 bases, leaving 14 bases between them. CDR3 coding DNA: TGTGCCAGCAGTTACGAACGCAGGGAAATTTCACCCCTCCACTTT. Protein: CASSYERREISPLHF.

A remark on this clonotype: The junction departs from germline at one end; a sequencing error may be responsible. The V call is TRBV7-3, the J call TRBJ1-1; D is uncertain. Germline V CDR1 and CDR2: SGHTA, FQGTGA. The CDR3 covers 13 residues. CDR3 nucleotide sequence: TGTGCCAGCAGCTTTCTAGTGAACACTGAAGCTTTGTTT. Translating gives CASSFLVNTEALF.

With regard to this clonotype: This may be a read error: a much more frequent sequence differs by one nucleotide. This rearrangement joins TRBV7-2 to TRBJ2-3, with 7 nucleotides matching TRBD2. The CDR3 contains 18 residues. In germline, CDR1 is SGHTA, CDR2 FQGNSA. Losses at the gene ends were 1 base for V and 1 base for J; bases not matched to a gene: 11. CDR3: CASSLDAGVLSGTDTQYF. The CDR3 DNA sequence: TGTGCCAGCAGCTTAGACGCGGGGGTGCTCTCTGGCACAGATACGCAGTATTTT.

Worth noting for this clonotype: Possible read error: a much larger clone is one base away. The V gene is TRBV6-1, the J gene TRBJ2-1; D assignment may be TRBD1 or TRBD2 (5 bases each). CDR3 length: 16 amino acids. The V end was cut by 6 bases, the J end by 7 bases, with 22 bases between. Germline loops: CDR1 MNHNS, CDR2 SASEGT. The CDR3 loop reads CASRARGTTPLNEQFF. The CDR3 DNA reads TGTGCCAGCAGGGCCCGGGGCACTACACCCCTAAATGAGCAGTTCTTC.